The source of this TCR beta chain is a study of early T cells in non-severe SARS-CoV-2 infection. Attachment of unique molecular identifiers was made to individual cDNA molecules. TCRdb called the 5' RACE reads again in MiXCR, with one record for every CDR3 protein. The repertoire includes some 30,000 distinct CDR3 sequences, roughly 4.5% of them detected once, and approximately 5.8% sits in the top ten. The sequence derives from an adult who was a healthcare worker with PCR-confirmed SARS-CoV-2 infection or an uninfected control (not recorded which). The specimen was whole blood.

CDR3 bases: TGTGCCAGCAGTGAACCCGGGACGGTGGCGAGGGAGCAGTACTTC. Its translation is CASSEPGTVAREQYF. The chain combines TRBV25-1 with TRBJ2-7; D is tentatively TRBD1 or TRBD2 (5 bases each). In germline, CDR1 is MGHDK, CDR2 SYGVNS. The length of the CDR3 is 15 residues. V was clipped by 2 bases and J by 7 bases, with 18 bases between them.